This T cell receptor beta chain was retrieved from a study of blood T cells in healthy people across ages (dated by TCRdb to about 2015). In the study overall: In model experiments, template switching captured roughly one uniquely barcoded TCR beta cDNA molecule for every two T cells. Donors of different ages were randomly distributed across sequencing lanes to avoid experimental bias. The study measured age-related changes in TCR beta repertoire diversity using deep sequencing normalized with unique cDNA molecular identifiers. Using the same blood draw, the study looked at two additional independent replicas of 1 million unique cDNA reads for two donors, one aged 18 to 30 and the other aged 80 or older. Donors were grouped into four age groups: young (average about 15 years), middle-aged (over 35), aged (62) and long-lived (approximately 78). Here is what the overall study found, with its caveats: Because donor CMV infection status was unknown, age-related changes in expanded clonotypes were potentially confounded. Because profiling used bulk unsorted PBMCs, naive and antigen-experienced compartments could not be compared conclusively. The percentage of naive T cells measured by flow cytometry correlated strongly with observed TCR beta diversity. Total diversity estimates from one million sequenced T cells were considered lower bounds and underestimates. Compared with the aged group, the long-lived group had more naive CD4+ T cells, fewer expanded clones and increased TCR diversity, suggesting age selection. Observed TCR beta diversity per million T cells fell roughly linearly with age, and a significant reduction was already apparent by age roughly 40.

A word on this clonotype: Its recognized antigen is unknown. Within one base of it there is no much larger clone, and no base qualities were kept.

Donors were under 40 systemically healthy Caucasian individuals from Russia aged roughly 6 to 90 years. Each donor gave about 9.2 milliliters of peripheral blood, drawn into EDTA-treated Vacutainer tubes. Ficoll-Paque density-gradient centrifugation was used to isolate PBMCs, with at least 6 million obtained per sample. Total RNA, at least 5 micrograms per sample, was extracted from PBMCs with Trizol reagent. For every donor, an aliquot of PBMCs went through flow cytometry to measure the percentages of naive CD45RAhigh/CD27high T cells. The CDR3 measures 15 amino acids from cysteine to phenylalanine. This entry keeps only the CDR3 DNA: 45 bases, framed from base 1. The germline V gene yields SGHTA for CDR1 and FQGNSA for CDR2. Trimming takes 4 bases off V and 4 bases off J; junction bases not matched to a gene: 9. Library method: 5' RACE. The sequencer listed for this sample is Illumina HiSeq 2500. A second roughly 7 to 12 cycle PCR used a sample-barcoded 5' primer and a J-beta primer mix. A unique molecular identifier was introduced onto each TCR beta cDNA molecule by a template-switch 5' adaptor carrying 12 random nucleotides. Each sample yielded at least 2.5 million CDR3-containing paired-end reads. First-strand cDNA was synthesized from all RNA with the Mint cDNA synthesis kit, primed by a TRBC-specific oligonucleotide. All cDNA was treated with uracil-DNA glycosylase and then went through a first 18-cycle PCR with the universal primers M1SS and BC2_uni_R. As for the authors' bioinformatics: For normalization, 1 million high-quality reads were randomly selected from each sample, with every read carrying a distinct molecular identifier. Reads with shared molecular identifiers were discarded instead of being binned into consensus sequences. MiTCR, with a Q25 quality threshold and the strictest error-elimination algorithm, was used for CDR3 identification, clonotype clustering and error correction. Lower-bound total TCR beta diversity was estimated with a nonparametric unseen species model using Euler transformation. The public reads were run again by TCRdb, first through fastp at Q25 and then through MiXCR, and only productive beta chains were kept. Rows are combined by CDR3 protein, so each entry shows the most common genes and DNA. The V and J calls, along with clone size, are taken from TCRdb and not from the paper's own processing. Present in this sample are hundreds of thousands of distinct CDR3 sequences, 40% to 50% of which were seen just once. About 21% of the sample is taken by the ten largest.

The receptor's source is a man aged 60 to 75 in good health. The sequenced material came from blood. The rearrangement joined TRBV7-2 to TRBJ2-7; TRBD2 aligns with 8 central bases. Read as DNA, the sequence is TGTGCCAGCAGCTCCCAGCGGGGGCTGGCGTACGAGCAGTACTTC. Translated, this gives CASSSQRGLAYEQYF.